This TCR beta chain was captured by sequencing in a study of blood T cell repertoires in COVID-19. As originally analysed: Estimation of nucleated cell counts was performed using reference gene primer amplification. The assay was immunoSEQ multiplex PCR, and TCRdb's table has in-frame clones only and misses some. That table supplies the V and J calls and clone size; D and trimming were determined from the DNA. Here the sample spans roughly 200,000 clones, under 90% being singletons. The CDR3 is made up of 14 amino acids. Germline CDR1 reads SGHNT; CDR2 reads YYREEE (reference sequence). The V end lost 6 bases, the J end lost 6 bases, and 16 bases lay between the germline ends.

Sequenced input: peripheral blood. This TCR came from a man older than 75 with acute or convalescent COVID-19. The J gene is TRBJ2-1, the V gene TRBV5-4, with a weak D call TRBD1 (5 bases). CDR3 residues: CASIPRAETNEQFF. CDR3 nucleotide sequence: TGTGCCAGCATCCCCAGGGCGGAAACCAATGAGCAGTTCTTC.